This T cell receptor beta chain emerged from a study of blood T cell repertoires in COVID-19. Study at large: The study drew acute and convalescent COVID-19 samples from the United States, Italy and Spain.

As originally analysed: Amplification of reference gene primers provided the estimated nucleated cell counts. Some clones are missing from TCRdb's copy, which holds only in-frame ones; the method was immunoSEQ multiplex PCR. V, J and clone size are taken as reported in that table, and D and trimming were inferred from the DNA itself. The sample yields about 200,000 clones, around 88% seen once. Exposed study participants had met a COVID-19 case within 2 weeks before entry. V gave up 6 bases and J gave up 6 bases; unmatched junction bases: 6. CDR3 length equals 13 residues. The sequence was obtained from a woman aged 25 to 39 who had been exposed to COVID-19. The chain has TRBV12-3 or TRBV12-4 and TRBJ2-5; TRBD1 agrees at 8 bases. What was sequenced was PBMCs or T cells enriched from blood (not recorded which). CDR3 sequence: CASSFDRGQTQYF. DNA for the CDR3: TGTGCCAGCAGCTTTGACAGGGGACAGACCCAGTACTTC.